This is a list of T cell receptor beta chains from one sample in a study of T cell repertoires in cytomegalovirus infection. TCRdb re-analysed the reads in MiXCR, keeping a single row per CDR3 protein. The sample lists 250,000 or so distinct CDR3 sequences, approximately 9.1% seen once, with over 13% in the top ten. The sample comprised PBMCs. These receptors all stem from a human donor in good health (CMV status not recorded). Some clones in this sample may be carry-over from other donors' samples. CDR3s include the opening cysteine and the closing phenylalanine or tryptophan. The D gene is left open where the match is weak. Rows give clone size only sometimes, using once, few, many, or a class for an expanded clone.

TRBV7-2,many,-,TRBJ1-4,TGTGCCAGCAGCTTTGATGGGTCGGGAAAACTGTTTTTT,CASSFDGSGKLFF
TRBV19,few,-,TRBJ1-1,TGTGCCAGTAGTATCCGCGGGGACACTGAAGCTTTCTTT,CASSIRGDTEAFF
TRBV11-3,many,-,TRBJ2-3,TGTGCCAGCAATAGGAAGTTAGCGAAGGGGGATACGCAGTATTTT,CASNRKLAKGDTQYF
TRBV12-3/TRBV12-4,many,-,TRBJ1-3,TGTGCCAGCAGTTCCCTAGGGCGCTCTGGAAACACCATATATTTT,CASSSLGRSGNTIYF
TRBV20-1,-,-,TRBJ1-4,TGCAGTGCTAGAGGAACAGGGAGGGATGAAAAACTGTTTTTT,CSARGTGRDEKLFF
TRBV7-6,few,-,TRBJ1-1,TGTGCCAGCAGTCCGACAACGTCGCCGGCTGAAGCTTTCTTT,CASSPTTSPAEAFF
TRBV19,few,-,TRBJ2-7,TGTGCCAGTAGTACCTCGAGGTCCTACGAGCAGTACTTC,CASSTSRSYEQYF
TRBV12-3/TRBV12-4,many,TRBD2,TRBJ2-5,TGTGCCAGCAGTTTTAGCGGGGGGCGGGAGACCCAGTACTTC,CASSFSGGRETQYF
TRBV20-1,many,TRBD1,TRBJ1-2,TGCAGTGCTAGAACCTTACAGGGGGGCCAGGGAGGCTACACCTTC,CSARTLQGGQGGYTF
TRBV6-2/TRBV6-3,-,-,TRBJ2-5,TGTGCCAGCAGTTACTCCTCATATCGGGAGACCCAGTACTTC,CASSYSSYRETQYF
TRBV10-3,few,-,TRBJ2-1,TGTGCCATCTACCGGGAAAGCTACAATGAGCAGTTCTTC,CAIYRESYNEQFF
TRBV7-8,many,-,TRBJ1-5,TGTGCCAGCAGCGTGACTGGTCTCGGGCAGCCCCAGCATTTT,CASSVTGLGQPQHF
TRBV2,-,-,TRBJ1-1,TGTGCCAGCAGGGGTTACAGAGTGAACACTGAAGCTTTCTTT,CASRGYRVNTEAFF
TRBV6-5,many,TRBD1,TRBJ2-7,TGTGCCAGCAATCACCGGGACAGGGTATCAAACGAGCAGTACTTC,CASNHRDRVSNEQYF
TRBV28,many,-,TRBJ2-4,TGTGCCAGCAGCACAAGTGGTCTGGCCAAAAACATTCAGTACTTC,CASSTSGLAKNIQYF
TRBV6-8,many,-,TRBJ2-1,TGTGCCAGCAGTGGTCGGGTAGGGGTGACCTACAATGAGCAGTTCTTC,CASSGRVGVTYNEQFF
TRBV7-2,many,-,TRBJ1-1,TGTGCCAGCAGTAGGGACGGATACACTGAAGCTTTCTTT,CASSRDGYTEAFF